This T cell receptor (beta chain) was captured in a study of cytomegalovirus exposure and HLA in healthy donors. Use of 60 Vbeta and 13 Jbeta primers characterized the PCR. Generated by immunoSEQ multiplex PCR, the TCRdb table keeps only in-frame clones and is missing some. The data contain about 120,000 clones, about 75% of them singletons. This clone was detected a few times. The receptor's source is a man in his 60s in good health and CMV-seropositive. The specimen was PBMCs.

DNA for the CDR3: TGCGCCAGCAGCGTTTCAGGGATCCCTAATGGCTACACCTTC. As protein: CASSVSGIPNGYTF. V gene TRBV5-1 combines with J gene TRBJ1-2; a possible D gene is TRBD1 (5 bases). CDR3 length: 14 residues. The V and J ends lost 4 bases and 6 bases respectively, with 16 bases between them. Germline V gene sequence: CDR1 SGHRS, CDR2 YFSETQ.